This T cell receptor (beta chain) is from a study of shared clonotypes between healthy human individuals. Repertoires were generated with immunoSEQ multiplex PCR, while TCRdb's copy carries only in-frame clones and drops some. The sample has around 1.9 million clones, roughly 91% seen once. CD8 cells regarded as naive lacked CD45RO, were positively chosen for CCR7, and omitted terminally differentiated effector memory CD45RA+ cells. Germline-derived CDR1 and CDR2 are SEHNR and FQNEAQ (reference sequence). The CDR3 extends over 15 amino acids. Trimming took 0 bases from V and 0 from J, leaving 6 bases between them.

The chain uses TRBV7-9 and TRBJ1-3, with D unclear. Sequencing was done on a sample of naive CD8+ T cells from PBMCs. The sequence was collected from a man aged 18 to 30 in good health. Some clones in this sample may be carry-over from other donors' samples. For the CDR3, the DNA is TGTGCCAGCAGCTTAGCGAACCCCTCTGGAAACACCATATATTTT. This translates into CASSLANPSGNTIYF.